The 14 T cell receptor beta chains given below trace back to one sample, sequenced in a study of T-cell memory formation after mild COVID-19. TCRdb reprocessed the 5' RACE reads via MiXCR and lists one record per CDR3 protein. Altogether some 450,000 distinct CDR3 sequences are present, roughly 20% being singletons, with the ten largest covering roughly 8.4%. The sequenced sample was PBMCs or a T cell subset sorted from them (not recorded which). The receptors derive from an adult woman who had mild COVID-19 (a few samples of this study predate the infection). Cell type and time point are not known.

This sequence joins TRBV20-1 and TRBJ1-2, with D maybe TRBD1 (5 bases). Germline values: CDR1 DFQATT, CDR2 SNEGSKA (reference sequence). This CDR3 comprises 16 residues. The V end lost 0 bases, the J end lost 4 bases, and 18 bases lay between the germline ends. CDR3 region: CSARDWSRTGFYGYTF. In DNA form, the CDR3 reads TGCAGTGCTAGAGATTGGTCCCGCACAGGCTTCTATGGCTACACCTTC.

As for this clonotype: The conserved phenylalanine or tryptophan is not found at the CDR3 terminus, so this likely reflects a read error. This rearrangement joins TRBV11-2 to TRBJ1-2; 10 nucleotides align to TRBD1. Germline V gene sequence: CDR1 SGHAT, CDR2 FQNNGV. The J segment lost 8 bases and the V segment lost 1 base, leaving 4 bases of the junction unmatched. The CDR3 extends over 14 amino acids. CDR3 amino acids: CASSLGQGAGGYTL. The DNA for the CDR3 is TGTGCCAGCAGCTTAGGACAGGGGGCCGGAGGCTACACCTTA.

The table lists this clonotype with a few counts. V and J are TRBV6-5 and TRBJ2-1; 11 bases align to TRBD1. The CDR3 contains 15 residues. Trimming removed 4 bases from V and 9 bases from J; junction bases left unmatched: 8. CDR1 and CDR2 from the germline V gene are MNHEY and SVGAGI. CDR3 amino acids: CASSLGQGGPGEQFF. The CDR3 DNA sequence: TGTGCCAGCAGTTTGGGACAGGGGGGTCCAGGTGAGCAGTTCTTC.

In its sample, this clonotype was seen a few times. This chain joins TRBV7-2 and TRBJ2-2, with TRBD2 identical over 12 bases. V trimming: 4 bases; J trimming: 0 bases; junction bases outside the gene matches: 6. This CDR3 has 18 residues. Germline V gene sequence: CDR1 SGHTA, CDR2 FQGNSA. The CDR3 bases are TGTGCCAGCAGCTCGGGACTAGCGGGCGCAGCGAACACCGGGGAGCTGTTTTTT. It specifies CASSSGLAGAANTGELFF.

The chain is built from TRBV3-1 and TRBJ1-4; tentative D call: TRBD1 (5 bases). With 4 bases removed from V and 6 bases from J, the gap between germline ends came to 18 bases. CDR3 size: 16 residues. The germline V gene encodes CDR1 LGHDT and CDR2 YNNKEL (reference sequence). Written as DNA, the CDR3 is TGTGCCAGCAGCCTTACTCTCGACAGCCCGCATGAAAAACTGTTTTTT. It codes for CASSLTLDSPHEKLFF. The whole variable domain, filled in from reference TRBV3-1 and TRBJ1-4, reads DTAVSQTPKYLVTQMGNDKSIKCEQNLGHDTMYWYKQDSKKFLKIMFSYNNKELIINETVPNRFSPKSPDKAHLNLHINSLELGDSAVYFCASSLTLDSPHEKLFFGSGTQLSVL.

This clonotype occurred a few times. The gene calls are TRBV6-1 and TRBJ1-2; D possibly corresponds to TRBD1 (6 bases). CDR1 is MNHNS and CDR2 is SASEGT in the germline V gene. The CDR3 covers 18 residues. The V end was cut by 4 bases, the J end by 0 bases, with 21 bases between. CDR3 sequence (DNA): TGTGCCAGCAGTGCTACGCCGACATTGGCAGGGGCTAACTATGGCTACACCTTC. Its translation is CASSATPTLAGANYGYTF.

This clonotype was seen only a few times. The chain links TRBV24-1 to TRBJ2-5, with D perhaps matching TRBD2 (5 bases). Germline CDR1 and CDR2: KGHDR and SFDVKD. V was clipped by 6 bases and J by 1 base, with 14 bases between them. There are 15 residues in the CDR3. The CDR3, as DNA: TGTGCCACCAGTCTCGGACGGGGAACCCAAGAGACCCAGTACTTC. Amino acid sequence: CATSLGRGTQETQYF.

This clonotype was observed at least ten times. This chain uses TRBV14 with TRBJ2-7; 8 bases match TRBD1. Germline-derived CDR1 and CDR2 are SGHDN and FVKESK. This CDR3 has 13 residues. Losses at the gene ends were 1 base for V and 6 bases for J; bases not matched to a gene: 2. The CDR3 reads CASSQGTGREQYF. CDR3 DNA: TGTGCCAGCAGCCAAGGGACAGGGCGCGAGCAGTACTTC.

The CDR3 reads CAWSTGTGFPLANQPQHF. The CDR3 DNA sequence: TGTGCCTGGAGCACCGGGACAGGGTTCCCCTTAGCCAATCAGCCCCAGCATTTT. The genes are TRBV30 and TRBJ1-5, with 9 bases fitting TRBD1. This CDR3 region has 18 residues. V was pared by 3 bases and J by 3 bases, with 15 bases of the junction left unmatched. Germline CDR1 is GTSNPN and CDR2 is SVGIG (reference sequence).

The rearrangement uses TRBV29-1 and TRBJ1-1; no clear D. Trimming shortened V by 2 bases and J by 1 base, and 5 bases separated the two germline ends. The CDR3 sequence is 12 residues long. Looked up from germline, CDR1 is SQVTM and CDR2 is ANQGSEA. The CDR3 bases are TGCAGCGTTGAAACCGGGAACACTGAAGCTTTCTTT. Its translation: CSVETGNTEAFF.

The J gene is TRBJ1-6, the V gene TRBV12-3 or TRBV12-4; TRBD1 matches 8 bases. V trimming: 1 base; J trimming: 5 bases; junction bases outside the gene matches: 4. The CDR3 runs to 16 residues. The CDR3 sequence: CASSLDRGNHNSPLHF. The CDR3 coding sequence is TGTGCCAGCAGTTTAGACAGGGGGAACCATAATTCACCCCTCCACTTT.

This clonotype was counted only a few times. The CDR3 region is CASSLDRGDDGYTF. The CDR3 nucleotides are TGTGCCAGCAGTCTCGACAGGGGTGACGATGGCTACACCTTC. V is TRBV7-8 and J is TRBJ1-2, with TRBD1 matching over 8 bases. V trimming: 6 bases; J trimming: 6 bases; junction bases outside the gene matches: 9. Germline loops: CDR1 SGHVS, CDR2 FQNEAQ. The CDR3 is made up of 14 amino acids.

This clonotype was detected a few times. The chain joins TRBV5-1 to TRBJ2-7, with TRBD1 identical over 7 bases. V was clipped by 3 bases and J by 0 bases; unmatched bases: 3. Germline-derived CDR1 and CDR2 are SGHRS and YFSETQ. CDR3 length equals 14 residues. CDR3 sequence reads: CASSWGQNSYEQYF. CDR3 coding DNA: TGCGCCAGCAGCTGGGGACAGAACTCCTACGAGCAGTACTTC.

This clonotype was seen more than once but under ten times. The rearrangement uses TRBV20-1 and TRBJ1-2; possible D gene TRBD1, 6 bases. Germline CDR1 DFQATT, CDR2 SNEGSKA (reference sequence). V was pared by 2 bases and J by 4 bases, with 11 bases between. This CDR3 is built from 13 residues. The CDR3 coding sequence is TGCAGTGCTAGACCAGGGGCGATCTATGGCTACACCTTC. The encoded protein is CSARPGAIYGYTF.